There are a few counts of the clone carrying this T cell receptor beta chain. TCRdb itself ran the RT-PCR reads through MiXCR, one entry per CDR3 protein. The top ten hold around 10% of the sample, which has fewer than 250,000 distinct CDR3 sequences, approximately 14% seen once. These data come from a study of patients and donors after allogeneic stem cell transplantation. Germline values: CDR1 SGHKS, CDR2 YYEKEE (reference sequence). The CDR3 sequence is 12 residues long. Trimming took off 1 base at V and 4 bases at J, with 5 bases between the two ends. This clonotype was sampled from a human donor who was either an allogeneic HSCT recipient or a stem cell or donor lymphocyte infusion donor (not recorded which). It is not recorded whose cells these are; they may come from a transplant donor. V and J are TRBV5-5 and TRBJ1-1; D unresolved. Sequencing used blood, either unsorted or a sorted T cell fraction (not recorded which). The CDR3 here is CASSLSFTEAFF. In nucleotides, the CDR3 is TGTGCCAGCAGCTTGTCTTTCACTGAAGCTTTCTTT.